These T cell receptor beta chains were read from a single sample in a study of control samples from healthy donors and cancer patients. Clones were sequenced by immunoSEQ multiplex PCR, and TCRdb holds only the in-frame ones, with some missing. The sample yields about 52,000 clones, around 95% seen once. Input material: blood. These receptors were collected from a man younger than 45 in good health. CDR3s include the opening cysteine and the closing phenylalanine or tryptophan. Fields, in order: CDR3 protein, CDR3 DNA, J gene, D gene, clone size, V gene. The D gene is left open where the match is weak. A row's size may be missing; if present it is once, few, many or a size class.

CDR3aa: CASSPLTGELFF
CDR3nt: TGTGCCAGCAGCCCCCTCACCGGGGAGCTGTTTTTT
j_gene: TRBJ2-2
d_gene: -
abundance: once
v_gene: TRBV13

CDR3aa: CASSGARTSSTDTQYF
CDR3nt: TGTGCCAGCAGCGGGGCTCGCACCTCTAGCACAGATACGCAGTATTTT
j_gene: TRBJ2-3
d_gene: -
abundance: -
v_gene: TRBV7-9

CDR3aa: CAWSRDRAYYGYTF
CDR3nt: TGTGCCTGGAGCCGGGACAGGGCCTACTATGGCTACACCTTC
j_gene: TRBJ1-2
d_gene: TRBD1
abundance: -
v_gene: TRBV30

CDR3aa: CASSTPGLARDTQYF
CDR3nt: TGTGCCAGTAGTACCCCGGGACTAGCCAGAGATACGCAGTATTTT
j_gene: TRBJ2-3
d_gene: TRBD2
abundance: -
v_gene: TRBV19

CDR3aa: CASRGYTGELFF
CDR3nt: TGTGCCAGCAGGGGGTATACCGGGGAGCTGTTTTTT
j_gene: TRBJ2-2
d_gene: -
abundance: once
v_gene: TRBV6-5

CDR3aa: CASSLAGGLAYEQYF
CDR3nt: TGTGCCAGCAGCTTGGCAGGAGGGTTAGCCTACGAGCAGTACTTC
j_gene: TRBJ2-7
d_gene: -
abundance: -
v_gene: TRBV5-6

CDR3aa: CASSRQSKTEAFF
CDR3nt: TGTGCCAGCAGCCGACAGAGTAAGACCGAAGCTTTCTTT
j_gene: TRBJ1-1
d_gene: -
abundance: once
v_gene: TRBV2

CDR3aa: CASSLEAGREASYEQYF
CDR3nt: TGTGCCAGCAGCTTAGAAGCAGGGCGGGAGGCCTCCTACGAGCAGTACTTC
j_gene: TRBJ2-7
d_gene: TRBD2
abundance: -
v_gene: TRBV7-9

CDR3aa: CASSLLAGAADTQYF
CDR3nt: TGCGCCAGCAGCTTGTTGGCGGGAGCGGCAGATACGCAGTATTTT
j_gene: TRBJ2-3
d_gene: TRBD2
abundance: -
v_gene: TRBV5-1

CDR3aa: CASSRGQAGQETQYF
CDR3nt: TGTGCCAGCAGCCGCGGACAGGCGGGACAAGAGACCCAGTACTTC
j_gene: TRBJ2-5
d_gene: -
abundance: -
v_gene: TRBV11-2

CDR3aa: CASGLAGQPYEAFF
CDR3nt: TGTGCTAGTGGCCTAGCGGGACAGCCTTATGAAGCTTTCTTT
j_gene: TRBJ1-1
d_gene: TRBD1
abundance: -
v_gene: TRBV12-5

CDR3aa: CASRIFGGHTGELFF
CDR3nt: TGCGCCAGCAGAATCTTTGGAGGGCACACCGGGGAGCTGTTTTTT
j_gene: TRBJ2-2
d_gene: -
abundance: -
v_gene: TRBV5-1

CDR3aa: CASSPEGGNQPQHF
CDR3nt: TGTGCCAGCAGCCCCGAGGGGGGGAATCAGCCCCAGCATTTT
j_gene: TRBJ1-5
d_gene: -
abundance: once
v_gene: TRBV28

CDR3aa: CASSLVLGLAGYEQYF
CDR3nt: TGTGCCAGCAGCTTAGTCTTGGGACTAGCGGGTTACGAGCAGTACTTC
j_gene: TRBJ2-7
d_gene: TRBD2
abundance: -
v_gene: TRBV7-8

CDR3aa: CASSHGLAINEQFF
CDR3nt: TGTGCCAGCAGCCACGGACTAGCAATCAATGAGCAGTTCTTC
j_gene: TRBJ2-1
d_gene: TRBD2
abundance: -
v_gene: TRBV4-2

CDR3aa: CSTLTGSMETQYF
CDR3nt: TGCAGCACCTTGACAGGGAGCATGGAGACGCAGTATTTT
j_gene: TRBJ2-3
d_gene: TRBD1
abundance: -
v_gene: TRBV29-1

CDR3aa: CSVESWHAENYGYTF
CDR3nt: TGCAGCGTTGAGAGCTGGCACGCGGAAAACTATGGCTACACCTTC
j_gene: TRBJ1-2
d_gene: -
abundance: -
v_gene: TRBV29-1

CDR3aa: CASSPTGTNLNIQYF
CDR3nt: TGTGCCAGTAGTCCAACCGGGACAAATCTAAACATTCAGTACTTC
j_gene: TRBJ2-4
d_gene: -
abundance: once
v_gene: TRBV19

CDR3aa: CASSLFRETAEAFF
CDR3nt: TGTGCCAGCAGCTTATTTCGGGAGACCGCTGAAGCTTTCTTT
j_gene: TRBJ1-1
d_gene: -
abundance: -
v_gene: TRBV7-2

CDR3aa: CASTRDSGYTDTQYF
CDR3nt: TGTGCCAGCACCCGGGATAGCGGGTACACAGATACGCAGTATTTT
j_gene: TRBJ2-3
d_gene: TRBD2
abundance: -
v_gene: TRBV5-6

CDR3aa: CASCLAGTTGELFF
CDR3nt: TGTGCCAGCTGCCTAGCGGGAACCACCGGGGAGCTGTTTTTT
j_gene: TRBJ2-2
d_gene: TRBD2
abundance: -
v_gene: TRBV28

CDR3aa: CASSVGGTGFTEAFF
CDR3nt: TGTGCCAGCAGCGTAGGGGGGACAGGGTTCACTGAAGCTTTCTTT
j_gene: TRBJ1-1
d_gene: TRBD1
abundance: -
v_gene: TRBV9

CDR3aa: CASSFSSNQPQHF
CDR3nt: TGTGCCAGCAGTTTCAGTAGCAATCAGCCCCAGCATTTT
j_gene: TRBJ1-5
d_gene: -
abundance: -
v_gene: TRBV28

CDR3aa: CASSYGTGGDYGYTF
CDR3nt: TGTGCCAGCAGTTACGGAACAGGGGGCGACTATGGCTACACCTTC
j_gene: TRBJ1-2
d_gene: TRBD1
abundance: -
v_gene: TRBV6-5

CDR3aa: CASSYSGTLSSYEQYF
CDR3nt: TGTGCCAGCAGTTACAGTGGGACATTGAGCTCCTACGAGCAGTACTTC
j_gene: TRBJ2-7
d_gene: -
abundance: once
v_gene: TRBV6-5

CDR3aa: CASSALGQGGTEAFF
CDR3nt: TGTGCCAGCAGCGCCCTAGGACAGGGGGGCACTGAAGCTTTCTTT
j_gene: TRBJ1-1
d_gene: TRBD1
abundance: -
v_gene: TRBV9

CDR3aa: CATSHQLDEQFF
CDR3nt: TGTGCCACCAGTCATCAGCTGGATGAGCAGTTCTTC
j_gene: TRBJ2-1
d_gene: -
abundance: -
v_gene: TRBV15

CDR3aa: CATSDISFNEQFF
CDR3nt: TGTGCCACCAGTGACATAAGTTTTAATGAGCAGTTCTTC
j_gene: TRBJ2-1
d_gene: -
abundance: -
v_gene: TRBV24-1

CDR3aa: CASSLGVQETQYF
CDR3nt: TGCGCCAGCAGCTTGGGAGTTCAAGAGACCCAGTACTTC
j_gene: TRBJ2-5
d_gene: -
abundance: -
v_gene: TRBV5-1

CDR3aa: CALRRDNTGELFF
CDR3nt: TGTGCCTTAAGACGGGATAACACCGGGGAGCTGTTTTTT
j_gene: TRBJ2-2
d_gene: -
abundance: -
v_gene: TRBV6-5

CDR3aa: CASSPPEANYGYTF
CDR3nt: TGTGCCAGCAGCCCACCGGAGGCTAACTATGGCTACACCTTC
j_gene: TRBJ1-2
d_gene: -
abundance: -
v_gene: TRBV7-2

CDR3aa: CASSAGTFANSPLHF
CDR3nt: TGTGCCAGTAGTGCCGGGACCTTCGCCAATTCACCCCTCCACTTT
j_gene: TRBJ1-6
d_gene: -
abundance: -
v_gene: TRBV19

CDR3aa: CSVEETKAKAGLFF
CDR3nt: TGCAGCGTTGAAGAAACCAAGGCAAAGGCCGGACTGTTTTTT
j_gene: TRBJ1-4
d_gene: -
abundance: -
v_gene: TRBV29-1

CDR3aa: CAISDEGEVNEQFF
CDR3nt: TGTGCCATCAGTGATGAGGGAGAGGTAAATGAGCAGTTCTTC
j_gene: TRBJ2-1
d_gene: -
abundance: few
v_gene: TRBV10-3

CDR3aa: CASSPLEGVNEQFF
CDR3nt: TGTGCCAGCAGCCCCCTCGAGGGGGTCAATGAGCAGTTCTTC
j_gene: TRBJ2-1
d_gene: -
abundance: -
v_gene: TRBV7-9